This T cell receptor (beta chain) stems from a study of shared clonotypes between healthy human individuals. The length of the CDR3 is 14 residues. Germline V lookup: CDR1 GTSNPN, CDR2 SVGIG (reference sequence). Participating donors were healthy, HIV-negative adults free of recent acute infections or vaccinations. Only in-frame clones appear in the TCRdb table, and some are missing; sequencing was by immunoSEQ multiplex PCR. The profile shows around 700,000 clones, more than 70% of them singletons. This rearrangement joins TRBV30 to TRBJ2-5; 11 nucleotides agree with TRBD2. The end of the DNA fits TRBJ2-7 better, so the J call may be wrong. Material: memory CD4+ T cells sorted from blood. Subset: CD45RA-negative fraction. The sequence derives from a woman aged 25 to 45 in good health. DNA of the CDR3: TGTGCCTGGGCCCGACTAGCGGGATCCTACGAGCAGTACTTC. Translated, it gives CAWARLAGSYEQYF.